Listed below are T cell receptor beta chains from one sample, sequenced in a study of T cell responses to AZD1222 COVID-19 vaccine. Libraries were prepared by immunoSEQ multiplex PCR; TCRdb keeps only in-frame clonotypes and omits some of them. This table holds approximately 120,000 clones, 90% found once. The sequencing here drew on peripheral blood, taken on day 0 of MenACWY control vaccination. These TCRs come from an adult in good health. Each CDR3 is given with its conserved first and last residue. The D gene is left open where the match is weak. The listing skips clone size in some rows; elsewhere it reads once, few, many or a size class.

D,size,V,J,DNA,CDR3
TRBD1,NA,TRBV29-1,TRBJ2-3,TGCAGCGTTGCGTTGACAGGGGGCGTAACAGATACGCAGTATTTT,CSVALTGGVTDTQYF
NA,NA,TRBV21-1,TRBJ2-1,TGTGCCAGCAGCAAAGTGGGGCCTAGCGGGAGGGTCAACAATGAGCAGTTCTTC,CASSKVGPSGRVNNEQFF
NA,once,TRBV6-5,TRBJ2-1,TGTGCCAGCAGCTCATTCTGGGGGAGTTACAATGAGCAGTTCTTC,CASSSFWGSYNEQFF
NA,NA,TRBV7-2,TRBJ1-3,TGTGCCAGCAGCTTAGGGCCATCTGGAAACACCATATATTTT,CASSLGPSGNTIYF
NA,NA,TRBV12-3/TRBV12-4,TRBJ1-2,TGTGCCAGCAGTAACGCAGGGTGGTTTGGCTACACCTTC,CASSNAGWFGYTF
NA,once,TRBV19,TRBJ1-2,TGTGCCAGTAGTATCACCGTATATGGCTACACCTTC,CASSITVYGYTF
TRBD2,NA,TRBV10-3,TRBJ2-3,TGTGCCATCAGTGGGGAGGGCAGCCCCCCTCCAACAGATACGCAGTATTTT,CAISGEGSPPPTDTQYF
NA,NA,TRBV7-2,TRBJ1-5,TGTGCCAGCAGCTTAGCGCTCAGTAGCAATCAGCCCCAGCATTTT,CASSLALSSNQPQHF
NA,NA,TRBV6-2/TRBV6-3,TRBJ1-6,TGTGCCAGCAGTTACGGGACAAATTCACCCCTCCACTTT,CASSYGTNSPLHF
TRBD2,NA,TRBV7-9,TRBJ2-1,TGTGCCAGCAGCTTGGCGGGGGGTGCTGAGCAGTTCTTC,CASSLAGGAEQFF
TRBD2,NA,TRBV7-2,TRBJ2-3,TGTGCCAGCAGCTTAGGGACTAGCGGGGGCCGTTATTCCACAGATACGCAGTATTTT,CASSLGTSGGRYSTDTQYF
TRBD2,NA,TRBV5-5,TRBJ2-5,TGTGCCAGCAGCGTGCTAGCGGGAGGGGGGGTAGAGACCCAGTACTTC,CASSVLAGGGVETQYF
NA,NA,TRBV6-2/TRBV6-3,TRBJ1-6,TGTGCCAGCAGTTACGCAAGGTTAAATAATTCACCCCTCCACTTT,CASSYARLNNSPLHF
NA,NA,TRBV10-2,TRBJ2-3,TGCGCCAGCAGGGCTAGAGGGCGGAGTGATAGAGGGACCGGCACAGATACGCAGTATTTT,CASRARGRSDRGTGTDTQYF
NA,once,TRBV7-9,TRBJ1-1,TGTGCCAGCAGCTTAGACACTGAAGCTTTCTTT,CASSLDTEAFF
NA,NA,TRBV20-1,TRBJ2-1,TGCAGTGCTAGTTTGGTTTCGAATGGTGAGCAGTTCTTC,CSASLVSNGEQFF
TRBD2,NA,TRBV11-3,TRBJ2-3,TGTGCCAGCAGCCGACGCGGGGGGGCCCGCACAGATACGCAGTATTTT,CASSRRGGARTDTQYF
TRBD2,NA,TRBV5-1,TRBJ2-3,TGCGCCAGCAGCCAGCCTAGCGGTACAGATACGCAGTATTTT,CASSQPSGTDTQYF
TRBD2,NA,TRBV19,TRBJ2-7,TGTGCCAGTAGTCGAACTAGCGGGAGCTACGAGCAGTACTTC,CASSRTSGSYEQYF
TRBD2,NA,TRBV5-1,TRBJ2-2,TGCGCCAGCAGCTTGTGGGGTAGCGGGAGTACCGGGGAGCTGTTTTTT,CASSLWGSGSTGELFF
NA,NA,TRBV5-4,TRBJ1-1,TGTGCCAGCAGCTTGGGCGGGGACATGAACACTGAAGCTTTCTTT,CASSLGGDMNTEAFF
NA,NA,TRBV19,TRBJ2-3,TGTGCCAGTACGGGACAAAAGACAGATACGCAGTATTTT,CASTGQKTDTQYF
NA,NA,TRBV28,TRBJ1-2,TGTGCCAGCAGTTTAGGGGTGCGGGTTTTAGCTGGCTACACCTTC,CASSLGVRVLAGYTF
NA,NA,TRBV2,TRBJ2-5,TGTGCCAGCAGTGAACAAGGAGTAGAGACCCAGTACTTC,CASSEQGVETQYF
NA,once,TRBV19,TRBJ1-2,TGTGCCAGTAGTACCTCCACACATTTCGCTTATGGCTACACCTTC,CASSTSTHFAYGYTF
NA,NA,TRBV13,TRBJ2-2,TGTGCCAGCAGCTTAGGGATTGGTAGGAACACCGGGGAGCTGTTTTTT,CASSLGIGRNTGELFF
TRBD1,NA,TRBV5-1,TRBJ1-2,TGCGCCAGCAGCCACGGGACAGGGGCCCCCGCTGGCTACACCTTC,CASSHGTGAPAGYTF
NA,NA,TRBV20-1,TRBJ2-4,TGCAGTGGATTGGAAAACATTCAGTACTTC,CSGLENIQYF
TRBD2,NA,TRBV28,TRBJ2-4,TGTGCCAGCAGTTCACTAGCGGGGGGCAAAAACATTCAGTACTTC,CASSSLAGGKNIQYF
NA,NA,TRBV3-1/TRBV3-2,TRBJ2-2,TGTGCCAGCAGCAAACCTAGCGCCACCGGGGAGCTGTTTTTT,CASSKPSATGELFF
NA,NA,TRBV7-9,TRBJ1-4,TGTGCCAGCAGCACCGGGAGTGAAAAACTGTTTTTT,CASSTGSEKLFF
NA,NA,TRBV6-4,TRBJ2-2,TGTGCCAGCAGTGACTCTCCCCAGGAGAGCTCCACCGGGGAGCTGTTTTTT,CASSDSPQESSTGELFF
NA,few,TRBV15,TRBJ2-5,TGTGCCACCAGTAGGGGGTACCAAGAGACCCAGTACTTC,CATSRGYQETQYF
TRBD2,once,TRBV5-4,TRBJ2-1,TGTGCCAGCAGCTGGACTAGCGGGGTGAACCTAGATGAGCAGTTCTTC,CASSWTSGVNLDEQFF
NA,NA,TRBV7-2,TRBJ2-5,TGTGCCAGCAGCTTGCAGAGGACGGGGGTGACCCAGTACTTC,CASSLQRTGVTQYF
TRBD1,NA,TRBV7-7,TRBJ2-5,TGTGCCAGCAGTTTTGACAGGGACGCGACCCAGTACTTC,CASSFDRDATQYF
NA,NA,TRBV5-4,TRBJ2-1,TGTGCCAGCAGCTTGGGTGGCAGTACTTACAATGAGCAGTTCTTC,CASSLGGSTYNEQFF
NA,NA,TRBV10-2,TRBJ1-1,TGCGCCAGCAGTGAACGGATGGGGAGTGAAGCTTTCTTT,CASSERMGSEAFF
NA,once,TRBV9,TRBJ2-5,TGTGCCAGCAGCGTTAAAGGGAAAGTCGTCGGTCAAGAGACCCAGTACTTC,CASSVKGKVVGQETQYF
NA,NA,TRBV27,TRBJ1-6,TGTGCCAGCAGTTTATCGGCATCGGGCTATAATTCACCCCTCCACTTT,CASSLSASGYNSPLHF
NA,once,TRBV7-9,TRBJ1-1,TGTGCCAGCAGCCCGGTGGACAGCTTTGAAGCTTTCTTT,CASSPVDSFEAFF
NA,NA,TRBV25-1,TRBJ1-2,TGTGCCAGCAGGAGACATGGCTTAGGCTATGGCTACACCTTC,CASRRHGLGYGYTF
TRBD1,NA,TRBV5-6,TRBJ1-2,TGTGCCAGCAGCTTCCGTCCGGGACAGGGGAGTTTTGGTGGCTACACCTTC,CASSFRPGQGSFGGYTF
NA,NA,TRBV9,TRBJ1-1,TGTGCCAGCACCGAGGCCCCAGGGAAGACTGAAGCTTTCTTT,CASTEAPGKTEAFF
NA,NA,TRBV6-4,TRBJ1-1,TGTGCCAGCAGTGACTCGGGGCACACTGAAGCTTTCTTT,CASSDSGHTEAFF
NA,few,TRBV11-3,TRBJ2-7,TGTGCCAGCAGCCCATCCGGGATGGGGTACGAGCAGTACTTC,CASSPSGMGYEQYF
NA,NA,TRBV7-9,TRBJ2-5,TGTGCCAGCAGCTTAGTCAGGGAAGAGACCCAGTACTTC,CASSLVREETQYF
NA,few,TRBV19,TRBJ2-7,TGTGCCAGTAGTATAGAGGGTGGAGCCGACGAGCAGTACTTC,CASSIEGGADEQYF
NA,once,TRBV4-2,TRBJ2-7,TGTGCCAGCAGCCAAGGGGAGAACTACGGCTACGAGCAGTACTTC,CASSQGENYGYEQYF